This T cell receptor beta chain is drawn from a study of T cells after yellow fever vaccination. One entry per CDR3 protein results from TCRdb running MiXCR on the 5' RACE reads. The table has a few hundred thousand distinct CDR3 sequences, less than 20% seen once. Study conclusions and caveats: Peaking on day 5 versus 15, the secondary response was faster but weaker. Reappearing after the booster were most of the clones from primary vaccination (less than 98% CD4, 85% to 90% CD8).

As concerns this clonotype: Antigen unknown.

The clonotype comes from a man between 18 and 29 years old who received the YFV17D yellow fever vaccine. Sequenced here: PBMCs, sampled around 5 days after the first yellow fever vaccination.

The DNA for the CDR3 is TGTGCCAGCAGCCCAGGACAAAAACCCAATGAGCAGTTCTTC. Its protein product is CASSPGQKPNEQFF. V usage is TRBV7-9 and J usage is TRBJ2-1, with a tentative D call TRBD1 (5 bases). The CDR3 length is 14 residues. From germline, CDR1 is SEHNR and CDR2 FQNEAQ (reference sequence). V was shortened by 5 bases and J by 6 bases, with 14 bases between the two germline ends.